These 5 T cell receptor beta chains came from one sample sequenced in a study of shared clonotypes between healthy human individuals. Clones were read by immunoSEQ multiplex PCR, and TCRdb kept only the in-frame ones, dropping some. In the table there are 2 million to 2.5 million clones, 95% of which are singletons. Sequencing was carried out using naive CD4+ T cells sorted from blood. The subset was: CD45RA+ positively selected. The origin of the receptors is a man between 18 and 29 years old in good health.

V and J are TRBV2 and TRBJ2-1; weak D call: TRBD2 (6 bases). V lost 5 bases to trimming and J lost 2 bases, with 13 bases between them. There are 15 residues in the CDR3. CDR1 and CDR2 from the germline V gene are SNHLY and FYNNEI. The CDR3 coding sequence is TGTGCCAGCAGTTACGAGCGGGCGACCTACAATGAGCAGTTCTTC. It is translated as CASSYERATYNEQFF.

This sequence joins TRBV19 and TRBJ2-3; D is unresolved. CDR3 length: 14 residues. The germline V gene encodes CDR1 LNHDA and CDR2 SQIVND (reference sequence). V was cut by 11 bases and J by 2 bases, with 17 bases left in between. In nucleotides, the CDR3 is TGTGCCGCTGGCGGATCTGGGTACACAGATACGCAGTATTTT. Translation: CAAGGSGYTDTQYF.

The chain employs TRBV7-9 and TRBJ2-5; TRBD2 aligns across 11 bases. With V trimmed by 6 bases and J by 4 bases, 7 bases remained unmatched. The CDR3 is 15 amino acids. CDR1 and CDR2 from the germline V gene are SEHNR and FQNEAQ (reference sequence). The CDR3 DNA reads as TGTGCCAGCAGAAGTAGCGGGGGGGCGTTAGAGACCCAGTACTTC. Protein sequence: CASRSSGGALETQYF.

This sequence joins TRBV15 and TRBJ2-7; D gene uncertain. The CDR3 runs to 15 residues. CDR1 and CDR2 (germline): LNHNV, YYDKDF (reference sequence). V was shortened by 4 bases and J by 0 bases, with 13 bases between the two germline ends. CDR3 loop: CATSTTNKGSYEQYF. CDR3 coding DNA: TGTGCCACCAGCACAACGAACAAAGGCTCCTACGAGCAGTACTTC.

The chain recombines TRBV4-1 with TRBJ2-7; D unresolved. The CDR3 length is 12 residues. The V and J ends lost 1 base and 7 bases respectively, with 8 bases between them. CDR1 MGHRA and CDR2 YSYEKL come from the germline V gene. In DNA, the CDR3 is TGCGCCAGCAGCCAAGCCGGCCGGGAGCAGTACTTC. It is translated as CASSQAGREQYF.